A single sample is the source of the 27 T cell receptor beta chains below, sequenced in a study of blood T cells in healthy people across ages. With a J-beta primer mix and a sample-barcoded 5' primer, a second PCR ran roughly 6 to 12 cycles. TCRdb re-called the 5' RACE reads with MiXCR, one entry per CDR3 protein. The data hold around 1.5 million distinct CDR3 sequences, with roughly 30% observed a single time. The sequenced sample consisted of blood. These receptors were taken from a woman younger than 45 in good health.

With regard to this clonotype: This may be a read error: a much more frequent sequence differs by one nucleotide. The rearrangement uses TRBV5-1 and TRBJ2-7; TRBD2 matches at 10 bases. Germline loops: CDR1 SGHRS, CDR2 YFSETQ. CDR3 length: 13 amino acids. The CDR3 region has the DNA TGCACCAGCAGCCCTAGCGGGGGCTACGAGCAGTACTTC. As protein: CTSSPSGGYEQYF.

The V call is TRBV20-1, the J call TRBJ1-1, with D hard to call. The CDR3 contains 15 residues. The V gene lost 1 base and the J gene lost 0 bases, with 12 bases spanning the gap. CDR1 and CDR2 from the germline V gene are DFQATT and SNEGSKA (reference sequence). CDR3 sequence (DNA): TGCAGTGCTAGAGTTATTTTGGAAGTGAACACTGAAGCTTTCTTT. It encodes CSARVILEVNTEAFF.

This clonotype was found many times. This chain links TRBV5-4 with TRBJ2-7, with 10 bases identical to TRBD2. Germline values: CDR1 SGHNT, CDR2 YYREEE (reference sequence). There are 15 residues in the CDR3. After removal of 2 bases from V and 2 bases from J, the junction contained 4 bases not matched to a gene. CDR3 nucleotides: TGTGCCAGCAGCTTAGCGGGGGGGTATACCTACGAGCAGTACTTC. Its protein is CASSLAGGYTYEQYF.

This clonotype has only a few counts. The genes are TRBV21-1 and TRBJ2-3; the DNA was not compared with TRBD2, the D call given in the table. TRBV21-1 is shown as a pseudogene. This CDR3 has 13 residues. In DNA form, the CDR3 reads TGTGCCAGCACTGCGAGGGGCACAGATACGCAGTATTTT. Protein product: CASTARGTDTQYF.

This clonotype was seen only a few times. The chain joins TRBV4-1 to TRBJ2-7; D is unclear. V was cut by 1 base and J by 2 bases, with 15 bases left in between. The CDR3 consists of 16 residues. Germline V gene sequence: CDR1 MGHRA, CDR2 YSYEKL. CDR3 nucleotides: TGCGCCAGCAGCCAAGCGCCATCCATAAAACCCTACGAGCAGTACTTC. As protein: CASSQAPSIKPYEQYF.

The chain has TRBV5-1 and TRBJ2-7; no firm D call. Germline CDR1 and CDR2: SGHRS and YFSETQ. CDR3 length: 14 amino acids. Trimming removed 0 bases from V and 6 bases from J, with 13 bases in between. The CDR3 nucleotides read TGCGCCAGCAGCTTGGGACTTGGAGTTTCCGAGCAGTACTTC. As protein: CASSLGLGVSEQYF.

This chain joins TRBV7-2 and TRBJ1-2; D call uncertain. The CDR3 sequence is 13 residues long. Trimming pared 5 bases from V and 3 bases from J, leaving 10 bases between. Germline assignment: CDR1 SGHTA and CDR2 FQGNSA. The DNA of the CDR3 is TGTGCCAGCAGCCCATCAGAGTACTATGGCTACACCTTC. The encoded protein is CASSPSEYYGYTF.

This rearrangement joins TRBV6-4 to TRBJ2-3; 8 bases line up with TRBD2. The V and J ends lost 4 bases and 3 bases, in that order; junction bases with no gene match: 3. The CDR3 sequence is 14 residues long. Germline CDR1 and CDR2: MRHNA and SNTAGT. CDR3 in DNA: TGTGCCAGCAGTGTGACTAGCGAGACAGATACGCAGTATTTT. Amino acids: CASSVTSETDTQYF.

The V gene is TRBV29-1, the J gene TRBJ2-2; D is possibly TRBD2 (6 bases). V was cut by 4 bases and J by 4 bases, with 13 bases left in between. The germline gives CDR1 SQVTM, CDR2 ANQGSEA. The CDR3 length is 14 residues. The CDR3 DNA sequence: TGCAGCGTTGTCCCGGGAGAGGCCACCGGGGAGCTGTTTTTT. Amino acids: CSVVPGEATGELFF.

This clonotype turned up a few times. The V gene is TRBV20-1, the J gene TRBJ1-1, with TRBD1 identical over 12 bases. Germline CDR1 DFQATT, CDR2 SNEGSKA (reference sequence). The CDR3 consists of 15 residues. Losses at the gene ends were 3 bases for V and 7 bases for J; bases not matched to a gene: 9. CDR3 amino acids: CSASDPGQGAVEAFF. The CDR3 DNA follows: TGCAGTGCTAGTGATCCGGGACAGGGGGCCGTTGAAGCTTTCTTT.

The chain employs TRBV10-3 and TRBJ2-3, with 11 bases aligning to TRBD2. Trimming took 3 bases from V and 5 from J; bases not matched to a gene: 13. This CDR3 comprises 18 residues. CDR1 and CDR2 (germline): ENHRY, SYGVKD. The CDR3 DNA follows: TGTGCCATCAGTGAATTAGCGGGGGGGCCTCAGGCCGGAGATACGCAGTATTTT. It translates to CAISELAGGPQAGDTQYF.

CDR3 sequence: CASGGTQRYEQYF. DNA of the CDR3: TGTGCCAGCGGAGGGACTCAGCGGTACGAGCAGTACTTC. This rearrangement joins TRBV27 to TRBJ2-7; weak D call: TRBD2 (6 bases). The CDR3 consists of 13 residues. Trimming stripped 8 bases from V and 4 bases from J, with 15 bases between. Germline CDR1 and CDR2: MNHEY and SMNVEV (reference sequence).

Comment on this clonotype: A single base separates this from a much larger clone, so it may be a read error. The chain joins TRBV15 to TRBJ2-3; D is possibly TRBD2 (5 bases). Germline CDR1 LNHNV, CDR2 YYDKDF (reference sequence). There are 16 residues in the CDR3. CDR3 sequence reads: CATNRDLGGSTDTQYF. The CDR3 coding sequence is TGTGCCACCAACAGAGATCTCGGCGGGAGCACAGATACGCAGTATTTT. The full variable domain, completed using reference TRBV15 and TRBJ2-3, is DAMVIQNPRYQVTQFGKPVTLSCSQTLNHNVMYWYQQKSSQAPKLLFHYYDKDFNNEADTPDNFQSRRPNTSFCFLDIRSPGLGDTAMYLCATNRDLGGSTDTQYFGPGTRLTVL.

The V call is TRBV20-1, the J call TRBJ2-2; 9 nucleotides line up with TRBD2. The CDR3 loop spans 15 amino acids. Trimming took 0 bases from V and 5 from J; bases not matched to a gene: 4. Germline CDR1 reads DFQATT; CDR2 reads SNEGSKA (reference sequence). The CDR3 region has the DNA TGCAGTGCTAGAGACCCCGCGGGGGGGACCGGGGAGCTGTTTTTT. The encoded protein is CSARDPAGGTGELFF.

The table lists this clonotype with many counts. The CDR3 coding sequence is TGCAGCGTCACGGACCCGTTACGGGAGACCCAGTACTTC. Its translation is CSVTDPLRETQYF. The chain couples TRBV29-1 to TRBJ2-5; D call uncertain. Germline CDR1 is SQVTM and CDR2 is ANQGSEA. Trimming left V 6 bases short and J 5 bases short, with 16 bases between. The CDR3 loop spans 13 amino acids.

Only a few counts were recorded for this clonotype. This sequence joins TRBV20-1 and TRBJ1-2; perhaps TRBD1 as D (6 bases). The CDR3 extends over 13 amino acids. Trimming removed 5 bases from V and 7 bases from J, with 17 bases in between. Germline V gives CDR1 DFQATT, CDR2 SNEGSKA (reference sequence). This chain's CDR3 is CSAVTRGRVGYTF. The CDR3 bases are TGCAGTGCTGTTACTAGGGGGAGGGTTGGCTACACCTTC.

In its sample, this clonotype was seen many times. This chain links TRBV7-3 with TRBJ2-7; 12 bases map to TRBD1. The CDR3 extends over 15 amino acids. The junction had 8 bases not matched to a gene; V was cut back by 5 bases and J by 6 bases. Germline V gives CDR1 SGHTA, CDR2 FQGTGA. CDR3: CASSPRGQGASEQYF. The DNA for the CDR3 is TGTGCCAGCAGCCCACGGGGACAGGGGGCTTCCGAGCAGTACTTC.

This rearrangement joins TRBV6-6 to TRBJ2-2, with 7 bases lining up with TRBD2. Germline V gives CDR1 MNHNY, CDR2 SVGAGI (reference sequence). Trimming cost V 6 bases and J 4 bases; bases outside gene matches: 8. CDR3 size: 15 residues. In DNA form, the CDR3 reads TGTGCCAGCAGCCAATCGCGGGAGCTCACCGGGGAGCTGTTTTTT. This translates into CASSQSRELTGELFF.

A few counts support this clonotype. The gene calls are TRBV5-1 and TRBJ1-2, with 8 positions matching TRBD1. V shed 2 bases and J 5 bases; nucleotides not matched to a gene: 11. CDR1 and CDR2 (germline): SGHRS, YFSETQ. The CDR3 is 16 amino acids. This chain's CDR3 is CASSLTPGQASYGYTF. Here the CDR3 DNA reads TGCGCCAGCAGCTTAACACCGGGACAGGCCTCTTATGGCTACACCTTC.

Comments on this clonotype: A read error may produce the germline difference seen at one junction end. This rearrangement joins TRBV28 to TRBJ2-1; 7 nucleotides line up with TRBD1. The CDR3 has 14 amino acids. From germline, CDR1 is MDHEN and CDR2 SYDVKM. CDR3 sequence reads: CVSSLSGTANEQFF. CDR3 coding DNA: TGTGTCAGCAGTTTAAGTGGGACAGCCAATGAGCAGTTCTTC.

This clonotype was recorded a few times. V is TRBV5-8 and J is TRBJ2-3, with 7 bases identical to TRBD2. Unmatched junction bases numbered 18, after V lost 9 bases and J lost 8 bases. This CDR3 spans 15 amino acids. Germline V CDR1 and CDR2: SGHTS, YDEGEE. The CDR3 loop is CATGPTSAGSGTQYF. CDR3 nucleotides: TGTGCCACCGGGCCCACTAGCGCGGGGTCGGGTACGCAGTATTTT.

The CDR3 sequence is CAWSAHPSNQPQHF. In DNA form, the CDR3 reads TGTGCCTGGAGTGCGCATCCCAGCAATCAGCCCCAGCATTTT. This chain uses TRBV30 with TRBJ1-5; no firm D call. Trimming took off 1 base at V and 1 base at J, with 8 bases between the two ends. Germline V gives CDR1 GTSNPN, CDR2 SVGIG (reference sequence). This CDR3 is built from 14 residues. The full variable domain, completed using reference TRBV30 and TRBJ1-5, is SQTIHQWPATLVQPVGSPLSLECTVEGTSNPNLYWYRQAAGRGLQLLFYSVGIGQISSEVPQNLSASRPQDRQFILSSKKLLLSDSGFYLCAWSAHPSNQPQHFGDGTRLSIL.

In regard to this clonotype: Given a much more abundant clone one base away, this may be a read error. V usage is TRBV6-6 and J usage is TRBJ2-7, with 13 bases identical to TRBD2. The V segment lost 5 bases and the J segment 2 bases; nucleotides outside the gene matches: 3. CDR1 and CDR2 from the germline V gene are MNHNY and SVGAGI (reference sequence). The CDR3 consists of 15 residues. The CDR3 nucleotides are TGTGCCAGCAGTACGGGACTAGCGGGACCCTACGAGCAGTACTTC. Translation gives CASSTGLAGPYEQYF.

The V and J genes are TRBV9 and TRBJ1-2; D not certain. CDR3 length equals 14 residues. Germline V lookup: CDR1 SGDLS, CDR2 YYNGEE. The V gene lost 4 bases and the J gene lost 4 bases, with 14 bases spanning the gap. The CDR3 region has the DNA TGTGCCAGCAGCACCCGACATAATACCTATGGCTACACCTTC. Translating it yields CASSTRHNTYGYTF.

J is TRBJ1-1 and V is TRBV10-3; no definite D call. CDR1 is ENHRY, CDR2 SYGVKD, per germline. V was trimmed by 0 bases and J by 0 bases, leaving 11 bases between them. CDR3 size: 16 residues. CDR3: CAISESEAPMNTEAFF. Written as DNA, the CDR3 is TGTGCCATCAGTGAGTCTGAGGCACCCATGAACACTGAAGCTTTCTTT.

This clonotype occurred a few times. The V gene is TRBV29-1, the J gene TRBJ2-1; D might be TRBD2 (6 bases). CDR3 size: 13 residues. V lost 4 bases, J lost 5 bases, and 12 bases lay in between. In germline, CDR1 is SQVTM, CDR2 ANQGSEA. The CDR3 protein is CSVVRDLNNEQFF. The CDR3 DNA reads TGCAGCGTTGTCAGGGACTTGAACAATGAGCAGTTCTTC.

V and J are TRBV6-1 and TRBJ2-1, with D tentatively TRBD1 or TRBD2 (6 bases each). With 4 bases removed from V and 2 bases from J, the gap between germline ends came to 12 bases. The CDR3 is 15 amino acids. Germline V CDR1 and CDR2: MNHNS, SASEGT. CDR3 sequence: CASSGGDKPYNEQFF. CDR3 nucleotides: TGTGCCAGCAGTGGCGGGGACAAACCCTACAATGAGCAGTTCTTC.